Below, 9 T cell receptor beta chains from the same sample are listed, as sequenced in a study of shared clonotypes between healthy human individuals. Method: immunoSEQ multiplex PCR; TCRdb's copy keeps in-frame clones and lacks some. The sample consists of over a million clones, roughly 96% of them appearing once. The sequencing sample was made of naive CD4+ T cells sorted from blood. The subset: CD45RA+ positively selected. Receptor source: a man aged 25 to 40 in good health.

The count of this clone is one. V and J are TRBV9 and TRBJ2-2, with no clear D. Trimming took off 0 bases at V and 0 bases at J, with 12 bases between the two ends. Germline CDR1 is SGDLS and CDR2 is YYNGEE. The CDR3 length is 17 residues. The CDR3 nucleotides are TGTGCCAGCAGCGTAGATCGATTGGGAACGAACACCGGGGAGCTGTTTTTT. Translating it yields CASSVDRLGTNTGELFF.

This chain connects TRBV19 to TRBJ2-7; possible D gene TRBD2, 6 bases. This CDR3 contains 13 residues. CDR1 is LNHDA and CDR2 is SQIVND in the germline V gene (reference sequence). The V gene lost 5 bases and the J gene lost 2 bases, with 10 bases spanning the gap. Here the CDR3 DNA reads TGTGCCAGTAGTGTCCCGGGGGCCTACGAGCAGTACTTC. Encoded protein: CASSVPGAYEQYF.

The V and J genes are TRBV6-1 and TRBJ2-1; D not resolved. The CDR3 length is 13 residues. Germline loops: CDR1 MNHNS, CDR2 SASEGT. With 6 bases removed from V and 0 bases from J, the gap between germline ends came to 6 bases. CDR3 residues: CASRESSYNEQFF. CDR3 DNA sequence: TGTGCCAGCAGGGAAAGCTCCTACAATGAGCAGTTCTTC.

The CDR3 sequence: CASSLDGLPPYEQYF. The DNA for the CDR3 is TGTGCCAGCAGCTTAGACGGACTACCACCCTACGAGCAGTACTTC. V gene TRBV7-2 combines with J gene TRBJ2-7; D is perhaps TRBD2 (6 bases). Trimming left V 1 base short and J 2 bases short, with 12 bases between. Germline V gives CDR1 SGHTA, CDR2 FQGNSA. CDR3 length: 15 residues.

A remark on this clone: The sample holds other DNA sequences that translate to the same CDR3. This chain uses TRBV18 with TRBJ2-3; no clear D. Germline V gene data show CDR1 as KGHSH and CDR2 as LQKENI. The CDR3 runs to 13 residues. With 3 bases removed from V and 1 base from J, the gap between germline ends came to 5 bases. The CDR3 loop is CASSPTGTDTQYF. The DNA of the CDR3 is TGTGCCAGCTCACCTACCGGCACAGATACGCAGTATTTT.

The rearrangement links TRBV29-1 to TRBJ2-3; no reliable D call. V was pared by 3 bases and J by 1 base, with 11 bases between. The CDR3 sequence is 14 residues long. The V gene's germline CDR1 is SQVTM and CDR2 ANQGSEA. In nucleotides, the CDR3 is TGCAGCGTTGACGCCGGAGTGGGCACAGATACGCAGTATTTT. It translates to CSVDAGVGTDTQYF.

This clone has only one observation. The rearrangement uses TRBV7-2 and TRBJ2-1; 10 bases line up with TRBD2. With V trimmed by 5 bases and J by 2 bases, 6 bases remained unmatched. The length of the CDR3 is 16 residues. Germline CDR1 reads SGHTA; CDR2 reads FQGNSA. The CDR3 DNA follows: TGTGCCAGCAGCCCCGAGGGACTAGCGACCTACAATGAGCAGTTCTTC. As protein: CASSPEGLATYNEQFF. Looking up the rest from reference TRBV7-2 and TRBJ2-1 gives the full variable domain: GAGVSQSPSNKVTEKGKDVELRCDPISGHTALYWYRQSLGQGLEFLIYFQGNSAPDKSGLPSDRFSAERTGGSVSTLTIQRTQQEDSAVYLCASSPEGLATYNEQFFGPGTRLTVL.

The rearrangement joins TRBV30 to TRBJ1-2; D perhaps matches TRBD1 (5 bases). Per the germline V gene, CDR1 is GTSNPN and CDR2 is SVGIG (reference sequence). Trimming cost V 0 bases and J 7 bases, with 15 bases left between them. The CDR3 is 14 residues long. This CDR3 is CAWSVWGRSLGYTF. CDR3 bases: TGTGCCTGGAGTGTATGGGGACGTTCGCTTGGCTACACCTTC.

The V and J genes are TRBV27 and TRBJ2-1, with unresolved D. Germline V gene lookup returns CDR1 MNHEY and CDR2 SMNVEV (reference sequence). The CDR3 runs to 15 residues. V lost 7 bases and J lost 4, with 17 bases in between. The CDR3 sequence: CASTHSRLSYNEQFF. CDR3 coding DNA: TGTGCCAGCACCCATTCGCGGCTATCTTACAATGAGCAGTTCTTC.